The TCR beta chain under discussion was sequenced for a study of metastatic and nonmetastatic thyroid tumors (dated by TCRdb to the early 2020s). About the full investigation: The researchers compared repertoires between peripheral blood samples and tumor or nodule tissue samples from patients with malignant or benign thyroid disease.

The receptor library was made with PCR. Instrument on record: Illumina HiSeq 4000. The TCR beta-chain CDR3 region of each patient was profiled by high-throughput sequencing. Under the source paper's analysis protocol: Drawing on CDR3 differences between clinicopathological groups, the researchers built a classifier meant to tell apart patients with distant-metastatic papillary thyroid cancer. To measure repertoire diversity the researchers used the Shannon index, while the Morisita-Horn index served to gauge how similar the tumor and blood repertoires were. Clones were called with MiXCR by TCRdb after fastp trimmed the public reads at Q25, and only in-frame beta chains were retained. It is TCRdb's table, rather than the study itself, that gives the V and J calls and clone size. This sample holds 30,000 to 50,000 clones; approximately 17% were observed only once. The ten biggest clones cover roughly 13% of the sample.

No patient had received any treatment before thyroid surgery. Using T-cell receptor beta sequencing, the study looked back at clinical samples from patients collected from the early 2010s to the late 2010s. Results and caveats for the whole study, not just this receptor: In both blood and tumor samples, malignant tumors were reported to have significantly higher TCR beta diversity than benign nodules.

Looking up the germline V gene yields CDR1 SGHTA and CDR2 FQGNSA. The CDR3 runs 15 residues from the cysteine to the phenylalanine. The read is trimmed to its CDR3 DNA, 45 bases read in frame from base 1. Relative to germline, V is 3 bases shorter and J is 0 bases shorter, with 9 bases between their ends. Comment on this clone: What this receptor recognizes is not known. A much larger clonotype is one base distant, so this may be a read error. Other DNA sequences in the sample encode the same CDR3.

Rearrangement joined TRBV7-2 to TRBJ2-1, with no confidently assigned D gene. Sequences were obtained from tumor tissue. The clonotype comes from a female donor with papillary thyroid cancer or a benign thyroid nodule (not recorded which). Some clones in this sample may be carry-over from other donors' samples. The CDR3: CASSLAASSYNEQFF. The sequence in DNA is TGTGCCAGCAGCTTGGCGGCGAGCTCCTACAATGAGCAGTTCTTC.